The 22 T cell receptor beta chains below were found in one sample sequenced in a study of blood T cell repertoires in COVID-19. Clones were sequenced by immunoSEQ multiplex PCR, and TCRdb holds only the in-frame ones, with some missing. The repertoire consists of 93,000 or so clones, with approximately 88% occurring once and the leading ten covering 12%. The sample comprised peripheral blood. The receptors shown here come from a human donor in a cohort sampled during active COVID-19.

The chain links TRBV5-6 to TRBJ2-7; a weak D match, TRBD2 (5 bases). Germline CDR1 and CDR2: SGHDT and YYEEEE. The CDR3 totals 15 residues. Trimming shortened V by 2 bases and J by 5 bases, and 17 bases separated the two germline ends. In DNA, the CDR3 is TGTGCCAGCAGCTTCCTCGGGAATCCTCTCGACGAGCAGTACTTC. This translates into CASSFLGNPLDEQYF.

The chain uses TRBV10-2 and TRBJ1-1; D call uncertain. V was shortened by 0 bases and J by 2 bases, with 7 bases between the two germline ends. The CDR3 extends over 14 amino acids. Germline CDR1 reads WSHSY; CDR2 reads SAAADI. CDR3 sequence (DNA): TGCGCCAGCAGTGAGTCGAAGCGCAACACTGAAGCTTTCTTT. This codes for CASSESKRNTEAFF.

The chain has TRBV2 and TRBJ2-5; TRBD2 is a possible D gene (5 bases). The V end was cut by 0 bases, the J end by 1 base, with 9 bases between. Germline CDR1 and CDR2: SNHLY and FYNNEI. The CDR3 runs to 15 residues. This chain's CDR3 is CASSEARGLQETQYF. As DNA, the CDR3 is TGTGCCAGCAGTGAAGCGAGAGGACTCCAAGAGACCCAGTACTTC.

This clone was detected once. The chain has TRBV29-1 and TRBJ2-7, with 10 positions matching TRBD2. The CDR3 is 16 residues long. The V segment lost 5 bases and the J segment 2 bases; nucleotides outside the gene matches: 12. CDR1 is SQVTM and CDR2 is ANQGSEA in the germline V gene. The CDR3 sequence is CSVYGSGGAGAYEQYF. Written as DNA, the CDR3 is TGCAGCGTTTATGGGAGCGGGGGGGCCGGTGCCTACGAGCAGTACTTC.

The V and J genes are TRBV6-1 and TRBJ1-5; no reliable D call. The CDR3 has 12 residues. Trimming removed 2 bases from V and 6 bases from J, with 5 bases in between. Germline V gives CDR1 MNHNS, CDR2 SASEGT. The CDR3 region has the DNA TGTGCCAGCAGTGAACGAGCTCAGCCCCAGCATTTT. Amino acid sequence: CASSERAQPQHF.

The V and J genes are TRBV4-2 and TRBJ2-2, with TRBD2 as a possible D gene (5 bases). The CDR3 is 15 amino acids. The germline CDR1 and CDR2 sequences are LGHNA and YNFKEQ. V lost 4 bases and J lost 2, with 11 bases in between. In DNA form, the CDR3 reads TGTGCCAGCAGCCGCAAGACTATTAACACCGGGGAGCTGTTTTTT. It is translated as CASSRKTINTGELFF.

The gene calls are TRBV10-1 and TRBJ1-1; the D is unclear. The length of the CDR3 is 13 residues. Trimming left V 3 bases short and J 0 bases short, with 5 bases between. CDR1 is WNHNN, CDR2 SYGVQD, per germline (reference sequence). The DNA of the CDR3 is TGCGCCAGCAGTGACAGATTGAACACTGAAGCTTTCTTT. Translated, it gives CASSDRLNTEAFF.

The chain has TRBV3-1 (or the pseudogene TRBV3-2) and TRBJ1-2, with a weak D call TRBD1 (6 bases). Germline CDR1 is LGHDT and CDR2 is YNNKEL (reference sequence). The V gene lost 5 bases and the J gene lost 8 bases, with 15 bases spanning the gap. The CDR3 is 13 amino acids. CDR3 residues: CASSAVDRGGYTF. DNA for the CDR3: TGTGCCAGCAGCGCGGTGGATAGGGGGGGCTACACCTTC.

This sequence joins TRBV10-3 and TRBJ1-2; TRBD1 might be the D (5 bases). V was cut by 11 bases and J by 6 bases, with 13 bases left in between. CDR1 is ENHRY and CDR2 is SYGVKD in the germline V gene. The CDR3 totals 11 residues. The CDR3 is CAGGAGNGYTF. The CDR3 coding sequence is TGTGCCGGCGGGGCGGGGAATGGCTACACCTTC.

This chain uses TRBV10-3 with TRBJ1-2; D not resolved. V dropped 0 bases and J dropped 7 bases, with 9 bases sitting between them. The germline V gene has CDR1 ENHRY and CDR2 SYGVKD. This CDR3 has 13 residues. In DNA, the CDR3 is TGTGCCATCAGTGAGTCAAGGGCGGGTGGCTACACCTTC. Translated, it gives CAISESRAGGYTF.

The rearrangement links TRBV7-6 to TRBJ2-5; 13 bases line up with TRBD2. V shed 5 bases and J 5 bases; nucleotides not matched to a gene: 8. CDR1 is SGHVS and CDR2 is FNYEAQ in the germline V gene. CDR3 length: 16 amino acids. The chain's CDR3 is CASSLTSGGARETQYF. The CDR3 DNA follows: TGTGCCAGCAGCCTCACTAGCGGGGGGGCCAGGGAGACCCAGTACTTC. The full variable domain, its missing parts supplied by reference TRBV7-6 and TRBJ2-5, is GAGVSQSPRYKVTKRGQDVALRCDPISGHVSLYWYRQALGQGPEFLTYFNYEAQQDKSGLPNDRFSAERPEGSISTLTIQRTEQRDSAMYRCASSLTSGGARETQYFGPGTRLLVL.

This chain links TRBV4-1 with TRBJ2-4; TRBD1 matches at 7 bases. Per the germline V gene, CDR1 is MGHRA and CDR2 is YSYEKL. V was pared by 1 base and J by 3 bases, with 15 bases of the junction left unmatched. The CDR3 contains 19 residues. The CDR3 DNA reads TGCGCCAGCAGCCAAGGTTTGCTAGCAGGGGGTGGCGGCAAAAACATTCAGTACTTC. This translates into CASSQGLLAGGGGKNIQYF.

The chain couples TRBV7-9 to TRBJ1-2; 10 bases map to TRBD1. Germline values: CDR1 SEHNR, CDR2 FQNEAQ (reference sequence). This CDR3 comprises 16 residues. Unmatched junction bases numbered 6, after V lost 1 base and J lost 4 bases. The CDR3 DNA is TGTGCCAGCAGCTTAGAGACAGGGGGCCTGGGCTATGGCTACACCTTC. This codes for CASSLETGGLGYGYTF.

The gene calls are TRBV30 and TRBJ2-3; 14 bases are shared with TRBD2. The CDR3 runs 16 residues. The germline CDR1 and CDR2 sequences are GTSNPN and SVGIG (reference sequence). V shed 3 bases and J 1 base; nucleotides not matched to a gene: 3. The CDR3 loop reads CAWSGLAGGRTDTQYF. The CDR3 DNA follows: TGTGCCTGGAGCGGACTAGCGGGGGGCCGCACAGATACGCAGTATTTT.

This sequence joins TRBV2 and TRBJ2-3, with D possibly matching TRBD2 (5 bases). The germline CDR1 and CDR2 sequences are SNHLY and FYNNEI. CDR3 length: 13 residues. V gave up 5 bases and J gave up 2 bases, with 8 bases separating them. CDR3 protein: CASSREITDTQYF. For the CDR3, the DNA is TGTGCCAGCAGTCGGGAAATCACAGATACGCAGTATTTT.

This clone is a singleton in its sample. The rearrangement uses TRBV6-2 or TRBV6-3 and TRBJ1-2; possibly TRBD1 for D (6 bases). The germline V gene encodes CDR1 MNHEY and CDR2 SVGEGT. V was cut by 5 bases and J by 3 bases, with 7 bases left in between. The CDR3 is 12 residues long. CDR3 DNA sequence: TGTGCCAGCAGTGCAGGGGACTATGGCTACACCTTC. It codes for CASSAGDYGYTF.

The chain combines TRBV7-9 with TRBJ1-6, with no clear D. CDR3 size: 15 residues. The V and J ends lost 5 bases and 1 base respectively, with 9 bases between them. Germline CDR1 is SEHNR and CDR2 is FQNEAQ (reference sequence). CDR3 region: CASSRAGSYNSPLHF. The DNA for the CDR3 is TGTGCCAGCAGCCGTGCCGGGTCCTATAATTCACCCCTCCACTTT.

The chain uses TRBV21-1 and TRBJ2-4; the listed D gene, TRBD1, was not tested against the DNA. TRBV21-1 is flagged as a pseudogene. The CDR3 length is 13 residues. CDR3 in amino acids: CASSTPGVGIQYF. The CDR3 DNA sequence: TGTGCCAGCAGCACTCCAGGGGTCGGCATTCAGTACTTC.

The rearrangement joins TRBV7-6 to TRBJ2-1, with 11 bases identical to TRBD2. The CDR3 runs 16 residues. Losses at the gene ends were 6 bases for V and 1 base for J; bases not matched to a gene: 5. Germline CDR1 SGHVS, CDR2 FNYEAQ. The CDR3 coding sequence is TGTGCCAGCAGGTTGACTAGCGGGACATCCTACAATGAGCAGTTCTTC. Translation gives CASRLTSGTSYNEQFF.

This CDR3 reads CASSEWGQGIYGYTF. DNA for the CDR3: TGTGCCAGCAGTGAATGGGGACAGGGCATCTATGGCTACACCTTC. The chain recombines TRBV6-1 with TRBJ1-2, with 9 bases lining up with TRBD1. This CDR3 is 15 amino acids long. The V gene's germline CDR1 is MNHNS and CDR2 SASEGT. V shed 2 bases, J shed 4 bases, and the junction held 5 bases outside the gene matches.

The chain is built from TRBV12-3 or TRBV12-4 and TRBJ1-1, with D maybe TRBD1 (5 bases). V was trimmed by 3 bases and J by 7 bases, leaving 9 bases between them. This CDR3 spans 12 amino acids. CDR3 in amino acids: CASSFARVEAFF. CDR3 DNA sequence: TGTGCCAGCAGTTTCGCCAGGGTTGAAGCTTTCTTT.

About this clone itself: Other DNA sequences within the sample encode an identical CDR3. CDR3 nucleotides: TGTGCCAGCAGCTTAGACAGGGTGACAGATACGCAGTATTTT. The encoded protein is CASSLDRVTDTQYF. The chain is built from TRBV7-2 and TRBJ2-3, with D perhaps matching TRBD1 (6 bases). The CDR3 loop spans 14 amino acids. V dropped 1 base and J dropped 3 bases, with 8 bases sitting between them. Looked up from germline, CDR1 is SGHTA and CDR2 is FQGNSA.